Listed here are 15 T cell receptor beta chains from one sample, sequenced in a study of Tregs in tolerant kidney transplant recipients. No antigen has been identified for these receptors. Measured with immunoSEQ multiplex PCR; TCRdb has only the in-frame clones, and not every one. Of about 15,000 clones in the sample, around 53% were seen once. FACS sorting followed an approximately 6-day coculture of CFSE-labeled recipient PBMCs with irradiated graft donor PBMCs. This material consisted of CD4+ T cells from blood cultured with allogeneic cells, taken before the transplant. These receptors came from a human patient who received a combined kidney and bone marrow transplant.

The chain couples TRBV7-2 to TRBJ1-6, with D possibly TRBD1 on 6 matching bases. The CDR3 length is 15 residues. V gave up 5 bases and J gave up 13 bases, with 21 bases separating them. Germline V gene lookup returns CDR1 SGHTA and CDR2 FQGNSA. The CDR3 loop is CASSPGGGQLGPLHF. In DNA form, the CDR3 reads TGTGCCAGCAGCCCCGGCGGGGGGCAATTGGGTCCCCTCCACTTT.

Note on this clone: The same CDR3 is also encoded by other DNA sequences in this sample. This sequence joins TRBV27 and TRBJ1-6; 8 nucleotides align to TRBD1. This CDR3 region has 14 residues. Germline values: CDR1 MNHEY, CDR2 SMNVEV (reference sequence). Losses at the gene ends were 5 bases for V and 8 bases for J; bases not matched to a gene: 5. The CDR3 region is CASSLRQGYSPLHF. CDR3 DNA: TGTGCCAGCAGTCTTCGACAGGGGTATTCACCCCTCCACTTT.

V and J are TRBV6-5 and TRBJ2-7; a weak D match, TRBD1 (6 bases). Germline-derived CDR1 and CDR2 are MNHEY and SVGAGI. This CDR3 is 14 amino acids long. V was pared by 5 bases and J by 6 bases, with 17 bases between. The chain's CDR3 is CASSEINRELEQYF. The CDR3 region has the DNA TGTGCCAGCAGTGAAATAAACAGGGAGCTCGAGCAGTACTTC.

This clone was seen only a few times. This chain uses TRBV7-3 with TRBJ2-2, with D maybe TRBD1 (5 bases). Deletions cut 1 base from V and 0 bases from J, with 9 bases between. Germline CDR1 SGHTA, CDR2 FQGTGA. The CDR3 covers 16 residues. Here the CDR3 reads CASSLSPGSNTGELFF. Written as DNA, the CDR3 is TGTGCCAGCAGCTTAAGCCCAGGGTCGAACACCGGGGAGCTGTTTTTT.

This clone was recorded a few times. The genes are TRBV7-3 and TRBJ2-7; weak D call: TRBD2 (7 bases). This CDR3 comprises 13 residues. Germline CDR1 SGHTA, CDR2 FQGTGA. The V end lost 2 bases, the J end lost 6 bases, and 11 bases lay between the germline ends. CDR3 sequence reads: CASSLRGAGEQYF. CDR3 bases: TGTGCCAGCAGCTTACGGGGGGCTGGCGAGCAGTACTTC.

This chain connects TRBV7-8 to TRBJ2-7; 11 nucleotides line up with TRBD1. Germline V CDR1 and CDR2: SGHVS, FQNEAQ. This CDR3 has 16 residues. Trimming at V came to 4 bases and at J to 3 bases, leaving 8 bases not matched to a gene. The CDR3, as DNA: TGTGCCAGCAGCTCTTCTAGGGGACAGGGGGTCTACGAGCAGTACTTC. It translates to CASSSSRGQGVYEQYF.

By sample share, this clone is medium-sized. V usage is TRBV2 and J usage is TRBJ2-7; D might be TRBD1 (6 bases). This CDR3 region has 14 residues. Germline V gene data show CDR1 as SNHLY and CDR2 as FYNNEI. Trimming stripped 7 bases from V and 2 bases from J, with 15 bases between. CDR3 residues: CASTVQGSAYEQYF. DNA for the CDR3: TGTGCCAGCACAGTGCAGGGGAGCGCCTACGAGCAGTACTTC.

In DNA, the CDR3 is TGTGCCAGCAGCTCCTATAGCGGGGGGGCGCGGGAGCAGTTCTTC. Amino acids: CASSSYSGGAREQFF. The chain has TRBV7-8 and TRBJ2-1; 11 nucleotides align to TRBD2. Germline assignment: CDR1 SGHVS and CDR2 FQNEAQ. J lost 10 bases, V lost 4 bases, and 9 bases had no gene match. The CDR3 extends over 15 amino acids.

The V call is TRBV7-2, the J call TRBJ2-1; the match to TRBD2 covers 11 bases. Trimming removed 5 bases from V and 9 bases from J; junction bases left unmatched: 21. CDR1 and CDR2 from the germline V gene are SGHTA and FQGNSA. This CDR3 is built from 19 residues. CDR3 nucleotide sequence: TGTGCCAGCAGCCCCCTCCCAGGGGTGAGGCTAGCGGGAGGCGTTGAGCAGTTCTTC. Protein: CASSPLPGVRLAGGVEQFF.

This clone was detected a few times. The rearrangement uses TRBV18 and TRBJ2-7; 8 bases align to TRBD2. The J segment lost 3 bases and the V segment lost 6 bases, leaving 7 bases of the junction unmatched. CDR3 length equals 14 residues. CDR1 KGHSH and CDR2 LQKENI come from the germline V gene. CDR3 sequence (DNA): TGTGCCAGCTCCCAATTTACTAGCGGCTACGAGCAGTACTTC. Residues: CASSQFTSGYEQYF.

The chain employs TRBV11-3 and TRBJ2-5, with 11 bases matching TRBD2. With the DNA end fitting TRBJ2-7 better, the J assignment may be wrong. Per the germline V gene, CDR1 is SGHNT and CDR2 is YENEEA. The CDR3 runs 15 residues. CDR3 in amino acids: CASSLGLAGSYEQYF. The DNA of the CDR3 is TGTGCCAGCAGCCTCGGACTAGCGGGTTCCTACGAGCAGTACTTC.

This clone was observed a few times. The V and J genes are TRBV29-1 and TRBJ2-1, with D possibly being TRBD2 (6 bases). V shed 4 bases and J shed 0 bases, with 10 bases lying between them. The CDR3 runs to 14 residues. The V gene's germline CDR1 is SQVTM and CDR2 ANQGSEA. DNA for the CDR3: TGCAGCGTTGTTGGCGGGAACTCCTACAATGAGCAGTTCTTC. Amino acid sequence: CSVVGGNSYNEQFF.

This chain joins TRBV5-1 and TRBJ1-2; the D is unclear. This CDR3 has 13 residues. V lost 4 bases to trimming and J lost 7 bases, with 14 bases between them. Germline V gene data show CDR1 as SGHRS and CDR2 as YFSETQ. CDR3 in amino acids: CASSPDWAGGYTF. CDR3 nucleotides: TGCGCCAGCAGCCCGGACTGGGCGGGTGGCTACACCTTC.

This sequence joins TRBV7-8 and TRBJ2-7; no reliable D call. Trimming left V 7 bases short and J 4 bases short, with 11 bases between. Germline CDR1 SGHVS, CDR2 FQNEAQ. CDR3 length: 12 amino acids. This chain's CDR3 is CASTRGGYEQYF. CDR3 DNA sequence: TGTGCCAGCACTCGAGGCGGTTACGAGCAGTACTTC.

V gene TRBV20-1 combines with J gene TRBJ2-7; TRBD1 aligns across 10 bases. Per germline, CDR1 DFQATT and CDR2 SNEGSKA (reference sequence). CDR3 length: 11 amino acids. Unmatched junction bases numbered 6, after V lost 7 bases and J lost 9 bases. CDR3 coding DNA: TGCAGTGTCCCGACAGGGGGCCGGCAGTACTTC. This translates into CSVPTGGRQYF.